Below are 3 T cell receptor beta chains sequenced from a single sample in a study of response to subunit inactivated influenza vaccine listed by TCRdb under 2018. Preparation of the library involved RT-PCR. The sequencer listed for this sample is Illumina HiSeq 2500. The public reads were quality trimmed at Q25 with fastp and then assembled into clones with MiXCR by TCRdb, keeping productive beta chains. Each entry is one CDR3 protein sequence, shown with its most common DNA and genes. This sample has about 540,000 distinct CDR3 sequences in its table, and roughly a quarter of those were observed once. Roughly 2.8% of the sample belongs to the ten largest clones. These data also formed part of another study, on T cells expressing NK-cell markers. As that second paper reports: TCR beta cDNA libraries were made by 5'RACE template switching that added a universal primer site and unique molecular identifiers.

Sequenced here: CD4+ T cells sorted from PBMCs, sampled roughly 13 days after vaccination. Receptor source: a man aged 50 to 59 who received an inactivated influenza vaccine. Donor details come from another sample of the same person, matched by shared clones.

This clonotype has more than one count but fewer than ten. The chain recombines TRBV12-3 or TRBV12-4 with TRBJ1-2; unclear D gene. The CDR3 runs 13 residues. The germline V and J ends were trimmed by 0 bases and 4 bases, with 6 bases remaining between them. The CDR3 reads CASSLAHSYGYTF. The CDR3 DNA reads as TGTGCCAGCAGTTTAGCGCACAGCTATGGCTACACCTTC.

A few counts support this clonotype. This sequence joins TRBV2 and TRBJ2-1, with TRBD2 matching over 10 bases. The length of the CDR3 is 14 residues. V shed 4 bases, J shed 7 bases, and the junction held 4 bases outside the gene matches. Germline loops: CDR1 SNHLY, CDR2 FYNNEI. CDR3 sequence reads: CASSVGTSVNEQFF. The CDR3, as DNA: TGTGCCAGCAGTGTGGGGACTAGCGTGAATGAGCAGTTCTTC.

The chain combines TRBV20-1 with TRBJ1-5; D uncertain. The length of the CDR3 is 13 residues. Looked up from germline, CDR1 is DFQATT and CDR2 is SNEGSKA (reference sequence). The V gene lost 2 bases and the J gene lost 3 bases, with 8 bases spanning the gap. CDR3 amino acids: CSARSNYNQPQHF. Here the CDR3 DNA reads TGCAGTGCTAGATCGAATTACAATCAGCCCCAGCATTTT.